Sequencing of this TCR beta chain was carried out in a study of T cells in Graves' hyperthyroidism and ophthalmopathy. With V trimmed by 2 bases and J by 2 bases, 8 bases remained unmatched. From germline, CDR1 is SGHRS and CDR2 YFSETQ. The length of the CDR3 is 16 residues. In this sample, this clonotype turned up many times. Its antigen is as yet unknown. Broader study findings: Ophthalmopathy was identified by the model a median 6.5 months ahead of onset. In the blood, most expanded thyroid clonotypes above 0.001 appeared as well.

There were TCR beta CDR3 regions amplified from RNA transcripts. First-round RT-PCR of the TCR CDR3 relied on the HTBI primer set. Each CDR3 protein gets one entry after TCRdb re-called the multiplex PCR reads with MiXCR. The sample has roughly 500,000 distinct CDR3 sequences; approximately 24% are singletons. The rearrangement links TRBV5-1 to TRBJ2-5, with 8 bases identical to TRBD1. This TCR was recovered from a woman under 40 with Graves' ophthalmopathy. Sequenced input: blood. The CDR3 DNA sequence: TGCGCCAGCAGCTTTTCAGGGGGCATGCGGCAAGAGACCCAGTACTTC. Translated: CASSFSGGMRQETQYF.